This is a list of T cell receptor beta chains from one sample in a study of kidney transplant recipient with SARS-CoV-2 infection. Each CDR3 protein gets one entry after TCRdb re-called the reads with MiXCR. The table records fewer than 250,000 distinct CDR3 sequences, less than 35% of them present only once. This material consisted of a blood sample, taken at baseline and between days 110 and 120 from a kidney transplant recipient. Receptors originate from a male patient aged 25 to 39 who had COVID-19 and was a kidney transplant recipient. Among the T cells, some may be from the graft donor. Each CDR3 is given with its conserved first and last residue. A D gene is named only where the DNA matches it firmly. Not all rows give a size; the values are once, few, many and, for expanded clones, a class.

clone_size,v_call,d_call,j_call,cdr3_aa,cdr3_nt
many,TRBV7-6,TRBD1,TRBJ1-4,CASSLGPQGAGEKLFF,TGTGCCAGCAGCTTAGGCCCCCAGGGGGCTGGGGAAAAACTGTTTTTT
NA,TRBV16,NA,TRBJ1-2,CASSSVRVVRKTYGYTF,TGTGCCAGCAGCTCAGTAAGGGTCGTTAGAAAGACCTATGGCTACACCTTC
NA,TRBV7-9,TRBD2,TRBJ2-1,CASSASGCNEQFF,TGTGCCAGCAGTGCTAGCGGGTGCAATGAGCAGTTCTTC
many,TRBV24-1,TRBD1,TRBJ1-1,CATSWTGADTEAFF,TGTGCCACCAGTTGGACAGGGGCGGACACTGAAGCTTTCTTT
many,TRBV3-1,NA,TRBJ1-5,CASSSRLSHFWHHQPQHF,TGTGCCAGCAGCTCCAGGCTGTCCCATTTTTGGCATCATCAGCCCCAGCATTTT
many,TRBV4-2,NA,TRBJ1-5,CASSQYKGLYDQPQHF,TGTGCCAGCAGCCAATATAAGGGGCTTTATGATCAGCCCCAGCATTTT
many,TRBV4-2,NA,TRBJ2-1,CASSQMGAGHEQFF,TGTGCCAGCAGCCAGATGGGGGCTGGCCATGAGCAGTTCTTC
many,TRBV12-3/TRBV12-4,NA,TRBJ1-5,CASSHRDEQDQPQHF,TGTGCCAGCAGCCACCGGGACGAACAAGATCAGCCCCAGCATTTT
many,TRBV20-1,NA,TRBJ2-1,CSERVRQGGNEQFF,TGCAGTGAAAGAGTTCGGCAGGGGGGTAATGAGCAGTTCTTC
NA,TRBV3-1,NA,TRBJ2-3,CASSVRVPFVMQDTQYF,TGTGCCAGCAGCGTGCGGGTCCCATTTGTCATGCAAGATACGCAGTATTTT
many,TRBV6-5,NA,TRBJ1-1,CASSYSGGRGEAFF,TGTGCCAGCAGTTACTCGGGGGGACGAGGGGAAGCTTTCTTT
many,TRBV5-6,NA,TRBJ1-2,CASSLGREVRGYTF,TGTGCCAGCAGCTTGGGTAGGGAAGTGCGTGGCTACACCTTC
many,TRBV6-1,NA,TRBJ2-6,CASSEGTGALGANVLTF,TGTGCCAGCAGTGAAGGGACGGGGGCGCTTGGGGCCAACGTCCTGACTTTC
many,TRBV29-1,TRBD2,TRBJ2-1,CSVGGTSGSPSFDEQFF,TGCAGCGTTGGAGGGACTAGCGGGAGTCCCTCTTTCGATGAGCAGTTCTTC
many,TRBV18,NA,TRBJ1-5,CASSLEQGSNQPQHF,TGTGCCAGCTCACTGGAACAGGGTAGCAATCAGCCCCAGCATTTT
few,TRBV20-1,TRBD2,TRBJ2-2,CSARERGLADTGELFF,TGCAGTGCTAGAGAGAGAGGGCTAGCGGACACCGGGGAGCTGTTTTTT
many,TRBV18,NA,TRBJ2-7,CASSPSPGTDEQYF,TGTGCCAGCTCACCTTCTCCGGGTACCGACGAGCAGTACTTC
many,TRBV6-4,NA,TRBJ1-2,CASSRLVSHGKTYGYTF,TGTGCCAGCAGTCGTCTGGTCTCACACGGAAAGACCTATGGCTACACCTTC
many,TRBV6-5,TRBD2,TRBJ2-5,CASSYSTSGRARETQYF,TGTGCCAGCAGTTACTCGACTAGCGGGAGGGCCAGGGAGACCCAGTACTTC
many,TRBV9,NA,TRBJ2-2,CASSGVNTGELFF,TGTGCCAGTAGCGGTGTTAACACCGGGGAGCTGTTTTTT
few,TRBV7-6,NA,TRBJ2-1,CASSQAAGGNEQFF,TGTGCCAGCAGCCAAGCCGCGGGTGGGAATGAGCAGTTCTTC
many,TRBV16,NA,TRBJ1-2,CASSDKTVVRKTYGYTF,TGTGCCAGCAGCGATAAAACGGTCGTTAGAAAGACCTATGGCTACACCTTC
many,TRBV7-8,NA,TRBJ1-2,CASSFRVFTRKTYGYTF,TGTGCCAGCAGCTTCCGCGTGTTTACCCGAAAGACCTATGGCTACACCTTC
many,TRBV11-2,NA,TRBJ1-3,CASSLGGNTIYF,TGTGCCAGCAGCTTAGGGGGAAACACCATATATTTT
many,TRBV19,TRBD1,TRBJ1-1,CASNNPGQGFEAFF,TGTGCCAGTAATAATCCGGGACAGGGCTTTGAAGCTTTCTTT
few,TRBV6-5,NA,TRBJ1-2,CASSNQDSMRKTYGYTF,TGTGCCAGCAGTAACCAGGACTCTATGCGAAAGACCTATGGCTACACCTTC
many,TRBV6-5,NA,TRBJ2-7,CASSKQGSGGGEQYF,TGTGCCAGCAGTAAACAGGGATCTGGGGGAGGCGAGCAGTACTTC
many,TRBV3-1,NA,TRBJ2-5,CASSVYAPISFSETQYF,TGTGCCAGCAGCGTTTACGCTCCCATTTCTTTCTCTGAGACCCAGTACTTC
many,TRBV7-9,NA,TRBJ2-1,CASRYRYNEQFF,TGTGCCAGCAGGTACAGGTACAATGAGCAGTTCTTC